This TCR beta chain was sequenced in a study of blood T cell repertoires in COVID-19. This study enrolled people aged about 18 to 90 from under 25 US geographic areas. Cohorts were based on clinical histories the participants reported. The CDR3 contains 12 residues. The ends were cut back, 0 bases at V and 8 bases at J, with 5 bases in the middle. Germline V gene data show CDR1 as WNHNN and CDR2 as SYGVQD (reference sequence). Study processing details: Amplification of reference gene primers provided the estimated nucleated cell counts. The protocol was immunoSEQ multiplex PCR, while the TCRdb copy is restricted to in-frame clones and leaves out a portion. V, J and clone size reflect that table, while D and trimming were determined from the DNA. Counted here are a few hundred thousand clones, roughly 89% occurring once; the ten biggest clones make up 3.5% to 4.5%.

The gene calls are TRBV10-1 and TRBJ2-4; D is unresolved. Sequenced input: PBMCs or T cells enriched from blood (not recorded which). The TCR comes from a woman aged 18-29 years with acute COVID-19. The DNA of the CDR3 is TGCGCCAGCAGTGAGTCGTGGCACATTCAGTACTTC. It specifies CASSESWHIQYF.